This T cell receptor (beta chain) was sequenced in a study of T cell repertoires in cytomegalovirus infection. The CDR3 is made up of 14 amino acids. The germline gives CDR1 MDHEN, CDR2 SYDVKM. V was pared by 3 bases and J by 0 bases, with 8 bases between. Using its own MiXCR run on the reads, TCRdb lists one record per CDR3 protein. The data contain under 800,000 distinct CDR3 sequences, 20% to 30% of them singletons. This clonotype was recorded a few times. The receptor was derived from a human donor in good health (CMV status not recorded). Some clones in this sample may be carry-over from other donors' samples. Sequences were obtained from CD8+ T cells from PBMCs. The rearrangement uses TRBV28 and TRBJ1-1; D is ambiguous. CDR3 bases: TGTGCCAGCAGTTTCTGGGGTATGAACACTGAAGCTTTCTTT. Protein: CASSFWGMNTEAFF.